This T cell receptor beta chain was obtained from a study of cytomegalovirus exposure and HLA in healthy donors. Findings and limits, study-wide: According to a subsequent analysis, TCR clusters from the first cohort were inclined to appear together in the 120 validation repertoires. It was confirmed in vitro that a few of the CMV-associated chains were specific for CMV antigens.

The data were produced by immunoSEQ multiplex PCR, yet TCRdb's version contains in-frame clones alone and is incomplete. This table holds about 190,000 clones, roughly 83% found once. This CDR3 comprises 18 residues. Germline loops: CDR1 SGHTA, CDR2 FQGNSA. V was trimmed by 1 base and J by 11 bases, leaving 24 bases between them. Donors were drawn from the approximately 130-subject validation cohort, separate from the approximately 670-subject first cohort. Points on this clone: Its antigen is not known.

The sequence was collected from a woman under 30 in good health and CMV-seronegative. Sequenced input: PBMCs. V is TRBV7-2 and J is TRBJ1-6; no clear D. CDR3 loop: CASSLGGYVVREITPLHF. The CDR3 DNA reads as TGTGCCAGCAGCTTAGGAGGGTATGTCGTACGAGAGATAACACCCCTCCACTTT.